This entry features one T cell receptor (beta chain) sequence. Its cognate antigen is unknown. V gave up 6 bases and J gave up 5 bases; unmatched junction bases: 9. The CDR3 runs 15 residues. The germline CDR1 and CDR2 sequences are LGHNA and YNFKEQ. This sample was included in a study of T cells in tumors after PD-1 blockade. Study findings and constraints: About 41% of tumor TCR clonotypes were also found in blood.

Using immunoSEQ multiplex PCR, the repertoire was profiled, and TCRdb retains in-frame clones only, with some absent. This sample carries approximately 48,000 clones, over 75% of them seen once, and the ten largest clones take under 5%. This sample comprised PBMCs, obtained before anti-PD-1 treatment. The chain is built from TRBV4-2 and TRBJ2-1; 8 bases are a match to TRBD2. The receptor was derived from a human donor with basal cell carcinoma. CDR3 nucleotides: TGTGCCAGCAGGAGAGCGGGGGCCCCCGACAATGAGCAGTTCTTC. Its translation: CASRRAGAPDNEQFF.